The clone carrying this T cell receptor (beta chain) was counted many times. The data derive from a study of metastatic and nonmetastatic thyroid tumors. With MiXCR, TCRdb called clones anew from the PCR reads. The sample has some 22,000 clones; approximately 20% are singletons. Per the germline V gene, CDR1 is SGHRS and CDR2 is YFSETQ. Deletions cut 5 bases from V and 5 bases from J, with 14 bases between. The CDR3 totals 14 residues. No patient had received any treatment before thyroid surgery. The sequence derives from a male donor with papillary thyroid cancer or a benign thyroid nodule (not recorded which). Some clones in this sample may be carry-over from other donors' samples. The chain joins TRBV5-1 to TRBJ2-1; the D gene is possibly TRBD1 (6 bases). The specimen sequenced was blood. The CDR3 DNA sequence: TGCGCCAGCAGAACAGGGTCTCTACACAATGAGCAGTTCTTC. Protein: CASRTGSLHNEQFF.